This T cell receptor (beta chain) was sequenced during a study of blood T cell repertoires in COVID-19. Study as a whole: The United States, Italy and Spain were the sources of the acute and convalescent COVID-19 samples.

In the original workflow: From reference gene primer amplification, estimates of nucleated cell counts were derived. TCRdb's table, derived via immunoSEQ multiplex PCR, lists solely in-frame clones and lacks some. V and J calls and clone size follow that table, whereas D and trimming were derived from the DNA. The sample carries roughly 250,000 clones, approximately 89% recorded once. V lost 5 bases, J lost 1 base, and 9 bases lay in between. The length of the CDR3 is 14 residues. From germline, CDR1 is LNHDA and CDR2 SQIVND (reference sequence). The source of this sequence is a woman aged 45 to 65 with acute or convalescent COVID-19. The rearrangement uses TRBV19 and TRBJ2-1; D is undetermined. The sequenced sample consisted of peripheral blood. The CDR3 here is CASSVIQSYNEQFF. The CDR3 bases are TGTGCCAGTAGTGTCATCCAATCCTACAATGAGCAGTTCTTC.